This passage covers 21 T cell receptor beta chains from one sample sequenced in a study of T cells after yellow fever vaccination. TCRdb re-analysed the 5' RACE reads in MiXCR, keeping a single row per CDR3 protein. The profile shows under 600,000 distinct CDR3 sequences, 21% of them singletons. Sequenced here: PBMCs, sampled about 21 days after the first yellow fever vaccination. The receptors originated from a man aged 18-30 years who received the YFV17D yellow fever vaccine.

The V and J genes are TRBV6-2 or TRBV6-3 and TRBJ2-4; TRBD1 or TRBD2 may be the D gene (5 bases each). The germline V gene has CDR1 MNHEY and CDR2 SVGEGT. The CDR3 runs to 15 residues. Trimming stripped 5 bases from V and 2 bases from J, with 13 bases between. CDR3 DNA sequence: TGTGCCAGCAGTCGACTCGGGGCTACCAAAAACATTCAGTACTTC. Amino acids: CASSRLGATKNIQYF.

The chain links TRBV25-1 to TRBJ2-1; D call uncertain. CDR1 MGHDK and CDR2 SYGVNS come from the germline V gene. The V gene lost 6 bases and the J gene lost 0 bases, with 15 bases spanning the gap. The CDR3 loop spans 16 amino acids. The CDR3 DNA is TGTGCCAGCAGCACCAGTCGGGTTATCTCCTACAATGAGCAGTTCTTC. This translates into CASSTSRVISYNEQFF.

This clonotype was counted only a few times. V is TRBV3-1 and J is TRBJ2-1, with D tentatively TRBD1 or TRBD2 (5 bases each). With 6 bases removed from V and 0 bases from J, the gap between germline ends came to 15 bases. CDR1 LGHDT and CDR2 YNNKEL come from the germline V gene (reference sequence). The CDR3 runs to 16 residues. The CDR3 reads CASRMAGTYSYNEQFF. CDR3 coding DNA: TGTGCCAGCAGAATGGCAGGGACCTACTCCTACAATGAGCAGTTCTTC.

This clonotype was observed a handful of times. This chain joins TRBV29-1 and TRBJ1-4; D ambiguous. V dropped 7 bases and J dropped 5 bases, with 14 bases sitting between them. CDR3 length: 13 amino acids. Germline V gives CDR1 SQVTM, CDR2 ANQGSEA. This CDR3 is CSAEVINNEKLFF. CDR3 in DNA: TGCAGCGCCGAGGTCATAAACAATGAAAAACTGTTTTTT.

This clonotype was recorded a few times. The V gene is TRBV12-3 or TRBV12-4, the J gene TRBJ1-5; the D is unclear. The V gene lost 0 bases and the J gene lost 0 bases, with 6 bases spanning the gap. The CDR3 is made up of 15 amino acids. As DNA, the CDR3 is TGTGCCAGCAGTTTAGCGGCAAATAGCAATCAGCCCCAGCATTTT. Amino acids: CASSLAANSNQPQHF.

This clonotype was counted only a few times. The CDR3 coding sequence is TGTGCCAGCGTCGAATACGGGGGGGGAAAGTACTTC. The encoded protein is CASVEYGGGKYF. The chain uses TRBV2 and TRBJ2-5, with 8 positions matching TRBD2. Per the germline V gene, CDR1 is SNHLY and CDR2 is FYNNEI. J gave up 12 bases and V 8 bases, and 11 bases lay outside the gene matches. CDR3 length equals 12 residues.

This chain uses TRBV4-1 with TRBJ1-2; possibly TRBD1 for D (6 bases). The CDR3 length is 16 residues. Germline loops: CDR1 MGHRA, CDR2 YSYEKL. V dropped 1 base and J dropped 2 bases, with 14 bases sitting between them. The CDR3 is CASSQGLAGANYGYTF. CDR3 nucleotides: TGCGCCAGCAGCCAAGGTTTAGCAGGGGCAAACTATGGCTACACCTTC.

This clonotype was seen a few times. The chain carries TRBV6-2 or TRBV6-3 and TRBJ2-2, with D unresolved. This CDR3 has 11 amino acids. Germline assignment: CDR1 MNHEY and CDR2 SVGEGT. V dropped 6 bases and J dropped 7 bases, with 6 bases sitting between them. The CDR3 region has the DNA TGTGCCAGCAGCCCCTACGGGGAGCTGTTTTTT. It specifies CASSPYGELFF.

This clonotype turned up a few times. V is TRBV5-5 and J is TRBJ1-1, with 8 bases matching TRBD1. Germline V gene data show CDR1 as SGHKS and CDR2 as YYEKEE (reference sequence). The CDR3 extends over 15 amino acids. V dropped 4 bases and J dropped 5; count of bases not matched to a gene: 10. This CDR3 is CASSGGTGPLTEAFF. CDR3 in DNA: TGTGCCAGCAGCGGGGGGACAGGTCCCTTGACTGAAGCTTTCTTT.

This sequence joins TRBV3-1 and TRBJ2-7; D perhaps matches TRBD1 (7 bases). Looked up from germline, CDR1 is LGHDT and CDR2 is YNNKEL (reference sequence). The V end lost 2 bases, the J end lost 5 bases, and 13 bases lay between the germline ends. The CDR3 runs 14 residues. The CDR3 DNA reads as TGTGCCAGCAGCCAACTTGACAGGGAGGACGAGCAGTACTTC. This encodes CASSQLDREDEQYF.

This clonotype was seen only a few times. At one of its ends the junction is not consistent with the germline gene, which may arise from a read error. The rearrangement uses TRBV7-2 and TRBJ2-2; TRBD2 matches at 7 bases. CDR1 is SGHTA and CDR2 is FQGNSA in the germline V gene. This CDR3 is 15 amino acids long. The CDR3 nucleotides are TGTGCCAGCAGCCCATGGGGGGGGGGTACCGTGGAGCTGTTTTTT. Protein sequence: CASSPWGGGTVELFF.

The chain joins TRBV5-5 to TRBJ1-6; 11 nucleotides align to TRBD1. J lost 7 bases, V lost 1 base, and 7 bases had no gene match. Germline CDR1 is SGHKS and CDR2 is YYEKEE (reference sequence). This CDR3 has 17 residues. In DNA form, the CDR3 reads TGTGCCAGCAGCTTGTTACACGGGACAGGGGGAAATTCACCCCTCCACTTT. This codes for CASSLLHGTGGNSPLHF.

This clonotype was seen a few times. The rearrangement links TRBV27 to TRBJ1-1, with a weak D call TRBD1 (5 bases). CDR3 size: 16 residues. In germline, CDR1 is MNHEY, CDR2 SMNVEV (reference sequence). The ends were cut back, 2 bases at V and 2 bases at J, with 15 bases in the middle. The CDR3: CASSLKGQLFNTEAFF. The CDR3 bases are TGTGCCAGCAGTTTAAAGGGGCAGCTTTTCAACACTGAAGCTTTCTTT.

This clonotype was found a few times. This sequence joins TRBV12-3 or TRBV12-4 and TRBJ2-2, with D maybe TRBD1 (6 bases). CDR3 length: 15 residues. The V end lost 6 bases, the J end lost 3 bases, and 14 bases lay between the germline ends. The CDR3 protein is CASSLRDTYTGELFF. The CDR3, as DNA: TGTGCCAGCAGCCTCCGGGACACCTACACCGGGGAGCTGTTTTTT.

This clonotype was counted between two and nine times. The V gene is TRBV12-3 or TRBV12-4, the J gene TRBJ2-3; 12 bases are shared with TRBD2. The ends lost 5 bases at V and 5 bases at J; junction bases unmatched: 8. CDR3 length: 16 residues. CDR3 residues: CASSPRLAGVLDTQYF. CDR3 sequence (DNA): TGTGCCAGCAGTCCCCGACTAGCGGGGGTTTTAGATACGCAGTATTTT.

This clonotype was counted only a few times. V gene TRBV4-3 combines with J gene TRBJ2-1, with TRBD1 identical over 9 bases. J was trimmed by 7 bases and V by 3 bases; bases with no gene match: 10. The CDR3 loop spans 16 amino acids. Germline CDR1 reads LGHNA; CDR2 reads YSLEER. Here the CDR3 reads CASSHPPGQGQNEQFF. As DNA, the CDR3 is TGCGCCAGCAGCCATCCTCCGGGACAGGGTCAAAATGAGCAGTTCTTC.

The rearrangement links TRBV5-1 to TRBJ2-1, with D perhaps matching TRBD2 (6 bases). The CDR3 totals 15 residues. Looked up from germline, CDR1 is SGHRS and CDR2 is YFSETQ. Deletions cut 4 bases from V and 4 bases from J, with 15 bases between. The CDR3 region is CASSMTGGTYNEQFF. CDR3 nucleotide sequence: TGCGCCAGCAGCATGACGGGCGGGACGTACAATGAGCAGTTCTTC.

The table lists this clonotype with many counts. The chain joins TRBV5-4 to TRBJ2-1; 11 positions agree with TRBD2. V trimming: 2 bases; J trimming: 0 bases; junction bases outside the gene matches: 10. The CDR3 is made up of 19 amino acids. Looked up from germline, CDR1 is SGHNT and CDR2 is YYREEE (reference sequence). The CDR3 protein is CASSFRLAGLSSSYNEQFF. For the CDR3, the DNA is TGTGCCAGCAGCTTCCGACTAGCGGGGCTATCTAGCTCCTACAATGAGCAGTTCTTC.

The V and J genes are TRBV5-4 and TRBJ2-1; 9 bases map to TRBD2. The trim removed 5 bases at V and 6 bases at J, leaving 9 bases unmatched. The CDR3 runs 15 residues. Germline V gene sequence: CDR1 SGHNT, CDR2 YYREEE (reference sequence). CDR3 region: CASSFYGGGANEQFF. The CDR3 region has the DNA TGTGCCAGCAGTTTCTATGGCGGGGGGGCCAATGAGCAGTTCTTC.

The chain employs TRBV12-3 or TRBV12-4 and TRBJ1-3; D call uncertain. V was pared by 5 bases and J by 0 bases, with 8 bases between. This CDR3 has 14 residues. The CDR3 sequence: CASSPPPSGNTIYF. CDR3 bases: TGTGCCAGCAGTCCCCCCCCCTCTGGAAACACCATATATTTT.

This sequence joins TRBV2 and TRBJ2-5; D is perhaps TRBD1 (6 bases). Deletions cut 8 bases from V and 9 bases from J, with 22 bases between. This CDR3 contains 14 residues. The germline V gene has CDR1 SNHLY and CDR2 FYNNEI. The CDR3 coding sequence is TGTGCCAGCGCGAAAACTACAGGGCCTGGGGCCCAGTACTTC. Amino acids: CASAKTTGPGAQYF.